The clone carrying this T cell receptor (beta chain) was recorded at least ten times. The sample comes from a study of T cells in Graves' hyperthyroidism and ophthalmopathy. From RNA transcripts, TCR beta CDR3 regions were amplified. A first-round RT-PCR of the TCR CDR3 used the HTBI primer set. TCRdb re-derived calls from the multiplex PCR reads in MiXCR, one entry per CDR3 protein. The table lists about 360,000 distinct CDR3 sequences, about 13% of them singletons. Germline CDR1 reads ENHRY; CDR2 reads SYGVKD. V shed 5 bases, J shed 5 bases, and the junction held 6 bases outside the gene matches. CDR3 size: 15 residues.

The chain joins TRBV10-3 to TRBJ2-1; 10 bases match TRBD2. Sequencing was done on a sample of blood. The receptor was derived from a young woman with Graves' hyperthyroidism. The CDR3 spells CAISTGTSDNNEQFF. DNA of the CDR3: TGTGCCATCAGTACCGGGACTAGCGACAACAATGAGCAGTTCTTC.